Below are 16 T cell receptor beta chains sequenced from a single sample in a study of T-cell memory formation after mild COVID-19. TCRdb analysed the 5' RACE reads with MiXCR anew, one entry per CDR3 protein. The table shows 350,000 to 500,000 distinct CDR3 sequences, with 20% to 30% occurring only once. Sequencing used PBMCs or a T cell subset sorted from them (not recorded which). Every receptor here comes from an adult woman who had mild COVID-19 (a few samples of this study predate the infection). Cell type and time point are not known.

The chain has TRBV24-1 and TRBJ2-3; tentatively, D is TRBD2 (6 bases). Per germline, CDR1 KGHDR and CDR2 SFDVKD. This CDR3 has 13 residues. Trimming stripped 6 bases from V and 5 bases from J, with 11 bases between. The CDR3 sequence is CATSFGGLDTQYF. The CDR3 DNA sequence: TGTGCCACCAGTTTCGGAGGGCTAGATACGCAGTATTTT.

The J gene is TRBJ2-5, the V gene TRBV5-1; 12 bases match TRBD1. The CDR3 has 18 residues. CDR1 and CDR2 (germline): SGHRS, YFSETQ. Trimming at V came to 2 bases and at J to 5 bases, leaving 13 bases not matched to a gene. The CDR3 here is CASSFIGTGGPGEETQYF. DNA of the CDR3: TGCGCCAGCAGCTTTATCGGGACAGGGGGCCCGGGGGAGGAGACCCAGTACTTC.

This clonotype occurred a few times. The V call is TRBV20-1, the J call TRBJ2-7; 11 nucleotides line up with TRBD2. The V and J ends lost 4 bases and 3 bases, in that order; junction bases with no gene match: 14. CDR1 DFQATT and CDR2 SNEGSKA come from the germline V gene (reference sequence). The CDR3 covers 17 residues. The CDR3 loop is CSAIRTSGPEHLYEQYF. Here the CDR3 DNA reads TGCAGTGCTATCAGGACTAGCGGGCCGGAGCACCTCTACGAGCAGTACTTC.

Only a few counts were recorded for this clonotype. The chain has TRBV7-9 and TRBJ2-7, with 9 bases fitting TRBD1. This CDR3 region has 15 residues. The junction had 7 bases not matched to a gene; V was cut back by 5 bases and J by 2 bases. CDR1 is SEHNR and CDR2 is FQNEAQ in the germline V gene (reference sequence). CDR3 sequence: CASSPGWDRAYEQYF. The CDR3 coding sequence is TGTGCCAGCAGCCCCGGATGGGACAGGGCCTACGAGCAGTACTTC.

The CDR3 DNA sequence: TGTGCCAGCAGCCACGGTGGAACCAATGAGCAGTTCTTC. As protein: CASSHGGTNEQFF. V usage is TRBV7-2 and J usage is TRBJ2-1, with D unclear. The germline gives CDR1 SGHTA, CDR2 FQGNSA. The CDR3 sequence is 13 residues long. The V gene lost 5 bases and the J gene lost 6 bases, with 11 bases spanning the gap.

This clonotype was counted between two and nine times. The V and J genes are TRBV12-3 or TRBV12-4 and TRBJ2-1; TRBD2 aligns across 10 bases. CDR3 length equals 17 residues. J lost 7 bases, V lost 3 bases, and 12 bases had no gene match. The CDR3 region has the DNA TGTGCCAGCAGTTTTAAGGTCGGGACTAGCGTCGGGAATGAGCAGTTCTTC. Its protein product is CASSFKVGTSVGNEQFF.

The chain joins TRBV6-6 to TRBJ1-5, with D possibly TRBD1 on 5 matching bases. This CDR3 is built from 14 residues. The germline gives CDR1 MNHNY, CDR2 SVGAGI (reference sequence). V gave up 2 bases and J gave up 8 bases, with 13 bases separating them. DNA of the CDR3: TGTGCCAGCAGTTACGGGCAGGGTTGGAAGCCCCAGCATTTT. Encoded protein: CASSYGQGWKPQHF.

This clonotype was recorded many times. The chain uses TRBV4-1 and TRBJ2-7; 8 bases line up with TRBD2. Per the germline V gene, CDR1 is MGHRA and CDR2 is YSYEKL. CDR3 length: 15 residues. The J segment lost 3 bases and the V segment lost 1 base, leaving 5 bases of the junction unmatched. This CDR3 reads CASSQGGSGIYEQYF. CDR3 coding DNA: TGCGCCAGCAGCCAAGGGGGTAGCGGGATCTACGAGCAGTACTTC.

Many counts were recorded for this clonotype. The chain is built from TRBV7-2 and TRBJ2-3; D gene unclear. The length of the CDR3 is 13 residues. Germline lookup yields CDR1 SGHTA and CDR2 FQGNSA. Trimming cost V 2 bases and J 1 base, with 4 bases left between them. The CDR3 sequence is CASSLQGTDTQYF. The CDR3 DNA sequence: TGTGCCAGCAGCTTACAGGGCACAGATACGCAGTATTTT.

In its sample, this clonotype was seen a few times. The genes are TRBV12-3 or TRBV12-4 and TRBJ2-2, with D maybe TRBD1 (5 bases). This CDR3 spans 15 amino acids. V dropped 3 bases and J dropped 0 bases, with 8 bases sitting between them. CDR3 loop: CASSFSGSNTGELFF. In nucleotides, the CDR3 is TGTGCCAGCAGTTTCTCAGGGTCGAACACCGGGGAGCTGTTTTTT.

This clonotype turned up a few times. The V gene is TRBV5-1, the J gene TRBJ2-4; D uncertain. V shed 4 bases and J shed 5 bases, with 16 bases lying between them. CDR3 length: 15 residues. Per the germline V gene, CDR1 is SGHRS and CDR2 is YFSETQ. The CDR3 nucleotides read TGCGCCAGCAGCCCTCGGGTGGATGGAGAAAACATTCAGTACTTC. Translated: CASSPRVDGENIQYF.

This clonotype was picked up many times. The CDR3 DNA reads TGTGCCAGCAGTTACTCCGGGACAGGGGGCTCACCCCTCCACTTT. Translating gives CASSYSGTGGSPLHF. V usage is TRBV6-6 and J usage is TRBJ1-6; the match to TRBD1 covers 12 bases. From germline, CDR1 is MNHNY and CDR2 SVGAGI (reference sequence). The CDR3 covers 15 residues. After removal of 0 bases from V and 10 bases from J, the junction contained 1 base not matched to a gene.

J is TRBJ2-1 and V is TRBV11-2; TRBD2 aligns across 8 bases. CDR1 is SGHAT, CDR2 FQNNGV, per germline. Unmatched junction bases numbered 14, after V lost 5 bases and J lost 8 bases. The CDR3 has 16 residues. The CDR3 nucleotides are TGTGCCAGCAGCCCCACGGCGCGCGGGAGGTTCGATGAGCAGTTCTTC. The encoded protein is CASSPTARGRFDEQFF. Looking up the rest from reference TRBV11-2 and TRBJ2-1 gives the full variable domain: EAGVAQSPRYKIIEKRQSVAFWCNPISGHATLYWYQQILGQGPKLLIQFQNNGVVDDSQLPKDRFSAERLKGVDSTLKIQPAKLEDSAVYLCASSPTARGRFDEQFFGPGTRLTVL.

This clonotype was counted many times. V and J are TRBV6-5 and TRBJ2-3; D is ambiguous. V dropped 6 bases and J dropped 3 bases, with 10 bases sitting between them. Germline V gene data show CDR1 as MNHEY and CDR2 as SVGAGI. The CDR3 runs to 13 residues. CDR3 nucleotide sequence: TGTGCCAGCAGCCGCAAAGGAACAGATACGCAGTATTTT. Residues: CASSRKGTDTQYF.

The J gene is TRBJ2-2, the V gene TRBV29-1; TRBD2 matches 10 bases. Germline trimming cut 5 bases from V and 6 bases from J; bases unmatched to any gene: 6. Germline V lookup: CDR1 SQVTM, CDR2 ANQGSEA. The CDR3 runs 14 residues. This CDR3 reads CSVPPSGSPGELFF. The DNA for the CDR3 is TGCAGCGTTCCACCTAGCGGGAGTCCCGGGGAGCTGTTTTTT.

This clonotype has more than one count but fewer than ten. V gene TRBV25-1 combines with J gene TRBJ1-6, with a tentative D call TRBD1 (5 bases). The CDR3 spans 16 residues. V shed 5 bases and J shed 10 bases, with 21 bases lying between them. Germline V gives CDR1 MGHDK, CDR2 SYGVNS. In DNA form, the CDR3 reads TGTGCCAGCAGTAGGACAAAGGGCGTTGGGGGATCACCCCTCCACTTT. Translation: CASSRTKGVGGSPLHF.